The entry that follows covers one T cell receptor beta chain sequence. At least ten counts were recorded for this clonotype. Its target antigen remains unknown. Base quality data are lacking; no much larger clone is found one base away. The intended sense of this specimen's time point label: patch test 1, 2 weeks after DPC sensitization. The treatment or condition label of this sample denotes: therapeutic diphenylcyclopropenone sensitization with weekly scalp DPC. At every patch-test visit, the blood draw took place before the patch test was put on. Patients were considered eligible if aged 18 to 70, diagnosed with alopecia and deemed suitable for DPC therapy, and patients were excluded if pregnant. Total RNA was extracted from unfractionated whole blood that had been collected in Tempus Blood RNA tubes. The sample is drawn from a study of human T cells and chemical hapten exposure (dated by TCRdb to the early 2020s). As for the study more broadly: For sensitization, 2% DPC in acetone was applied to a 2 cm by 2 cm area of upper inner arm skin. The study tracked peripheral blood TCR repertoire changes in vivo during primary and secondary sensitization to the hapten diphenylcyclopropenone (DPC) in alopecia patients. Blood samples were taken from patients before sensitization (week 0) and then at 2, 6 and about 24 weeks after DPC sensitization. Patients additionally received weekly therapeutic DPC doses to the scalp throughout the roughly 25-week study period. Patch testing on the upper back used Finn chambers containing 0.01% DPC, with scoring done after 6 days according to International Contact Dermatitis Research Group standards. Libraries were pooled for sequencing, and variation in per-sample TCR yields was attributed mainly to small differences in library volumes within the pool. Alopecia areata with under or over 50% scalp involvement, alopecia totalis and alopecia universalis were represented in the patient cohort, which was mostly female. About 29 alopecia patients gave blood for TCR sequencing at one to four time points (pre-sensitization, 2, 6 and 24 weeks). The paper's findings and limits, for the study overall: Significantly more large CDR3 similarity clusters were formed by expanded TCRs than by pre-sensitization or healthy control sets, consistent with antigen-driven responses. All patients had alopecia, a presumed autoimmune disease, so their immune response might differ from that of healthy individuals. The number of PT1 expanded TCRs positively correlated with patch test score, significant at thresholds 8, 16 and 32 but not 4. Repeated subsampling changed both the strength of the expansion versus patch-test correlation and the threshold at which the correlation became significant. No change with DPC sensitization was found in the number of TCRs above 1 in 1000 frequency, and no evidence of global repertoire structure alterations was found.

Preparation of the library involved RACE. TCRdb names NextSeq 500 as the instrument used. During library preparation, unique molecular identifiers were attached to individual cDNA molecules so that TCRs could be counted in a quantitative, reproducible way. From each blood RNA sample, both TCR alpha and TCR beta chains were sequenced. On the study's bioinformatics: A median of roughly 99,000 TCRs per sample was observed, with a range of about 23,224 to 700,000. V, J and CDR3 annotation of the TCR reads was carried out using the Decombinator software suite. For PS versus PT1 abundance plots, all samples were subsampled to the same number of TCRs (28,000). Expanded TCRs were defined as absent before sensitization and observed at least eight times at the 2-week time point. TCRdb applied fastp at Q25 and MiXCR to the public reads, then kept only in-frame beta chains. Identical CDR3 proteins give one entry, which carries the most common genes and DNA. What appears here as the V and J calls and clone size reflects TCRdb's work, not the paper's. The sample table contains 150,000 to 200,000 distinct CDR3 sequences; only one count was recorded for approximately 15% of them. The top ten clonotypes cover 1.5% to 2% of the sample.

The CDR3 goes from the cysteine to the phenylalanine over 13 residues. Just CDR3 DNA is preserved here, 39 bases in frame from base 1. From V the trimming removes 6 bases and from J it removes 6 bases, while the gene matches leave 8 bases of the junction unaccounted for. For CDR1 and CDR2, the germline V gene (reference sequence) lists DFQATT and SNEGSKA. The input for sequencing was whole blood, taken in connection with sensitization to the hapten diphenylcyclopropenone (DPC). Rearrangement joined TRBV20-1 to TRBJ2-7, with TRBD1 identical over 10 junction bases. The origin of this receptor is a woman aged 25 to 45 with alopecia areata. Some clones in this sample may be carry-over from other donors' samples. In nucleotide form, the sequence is TGCAGTGCAGAAGACAGGGGGCTGGGCGAGCAGTACTTC. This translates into CSAEDRGLGEQYF.